The source of this TCR beta chain is a study of PD-L1 blockade in urothelial cancer. Background on the study: Between 0 and 3 chemotherapy regimens preceded treatment for each patient. It was at 3 weeks (second dose) and 6 weeks after treatment start that blood was analyzed.

The assay was immunoSEQ multiplex PCR, and TCRdb's table has in-frame clones only and misses some. The sample has more than 85,000 clones, roughly 91% seen once. This clone has a handful of counts. The time point: pretreatment peripheral blood. This TCR derives from a man aged 55 to 70 with urothelial cancer. Sequencing used PBMCs, obtained around atezolizumab (anti-PD-L1) treatment.

The CDR3: CASSLGGPSSGNTIYF. CDR3 DNA sequence: TGTGCCAGCAGCTTAGGAGGGCCGTCCTCTGGAAACACCATATATTTT. The genes are TRBV7-9 and TRBJ1-3; D is undetermined. V lost 1 base to trimming and J lost 0 bases, with 10 bases between them. Germline assignment: CDR1 SEHNR and CDR2 FQNEAQ (reference sequence). The CDR3 sequence is 16 residues long.